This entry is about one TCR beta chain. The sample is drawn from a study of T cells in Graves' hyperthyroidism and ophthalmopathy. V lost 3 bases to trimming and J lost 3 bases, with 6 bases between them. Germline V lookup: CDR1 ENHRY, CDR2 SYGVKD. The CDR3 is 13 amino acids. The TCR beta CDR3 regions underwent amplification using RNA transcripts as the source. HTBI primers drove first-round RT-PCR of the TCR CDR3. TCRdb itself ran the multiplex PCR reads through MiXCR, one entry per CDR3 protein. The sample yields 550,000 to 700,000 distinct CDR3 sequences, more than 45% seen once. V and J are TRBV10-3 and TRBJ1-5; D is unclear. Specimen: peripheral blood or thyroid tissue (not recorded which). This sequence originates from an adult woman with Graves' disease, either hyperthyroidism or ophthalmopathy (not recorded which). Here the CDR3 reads CAISDSNNQPQHF. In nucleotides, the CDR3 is TGTGCCATCAGTGACAGTAACAATCAGCCCCAGCATTTT.